Below, 6 T cell receptor beta chains from the same sample are listed, as sequenced in a study of tumor-infiltrating lymphocytes in oesophageal squamous cell carcinoma. Using its own MiXCR run on the PCR reads, TCRdb lists one record per CDR3 protein. This sample has 15,000 to 20,000 distinct CDR3 sequences; approximately 50% occur once, and the top ten carry over 15%. What was sequenced was esophageal tumor tissue. The receptors originated from a male donor with esophageal squamous cell carcinoma.

V gene TRBV11-3 combines with J gene TRBJ1-6; D is unclear. Trimming pared 0 bases from V and 2 bases from J, leaving 8 bases between. The CDR3 spans 16 residues. CDR1 SGHNT and CDR2 YENEEA come from the germline V gene. The CDR3, as DNA: TGTGCCAGCAGCTTAGACGGGGTGGCCTATAATTCACCCCTCCACTTT. It specifies CASSLDGVAYNSPLHF.

This clonotype came up many times. Lacking the conserved final phenylalanine or tryptophan, this CDR3 likely reflects a read error. No DNA is shown, since the ends of the CDR3 on it are uncertain; the CDR3 is the one TCRdb lists. The chain links TRBV2 to TRBJ2-5; the tabulated D call, TRBD1, remains unverified against the DNA. The CDR3 is made up of 8 amino acids, end residues included. CDR1 is SNHLY and CDR2 is FYNNEI in the germline V gene. The chain's CDR3 is CASRSSGG.

J is TRBJ2-6 and V is TRBV7-8; D remains unclear. The tail of the sequence fits TRBJ2-7 better, so the J call may be wrong. This CDR3 is 13 amino acids long. Germline V gives CDR1 SGHVS, CDR2 FQNEAQ. The CDR3 spells CASSSRRIYEQYF. CDR3 in DNA: TGTGCCAGCAGCTCCCGGCGGATCTACGAGCAGTACTTC.

This clonotype was detected many times. Here the CDR3 omits its conserved ending phenylalanine or tryptophan, so a read error is the likely source. The limits of the CDR3 on the DNA are not certain, so only TCRdb's listed CDR3 is given. The rearrangement links TRBV6-8 to TRBJ2-6; the table's D call, TRBD1, has no DNA check behind it. The CDR3 is made up of 11 amino acids, end residues included. CDR1 is MNHGY and CDR2 is SAAAGT in the germline V gene. This CDR3 is CWGNGIRDQDM.

This clonotype came up many times. V is TRBV5-1 and J is TRBJ2-1; 8 bases line up with TRBD2. The J call could be wrong; TRBJ2-7 is a better fit for the DNA end. The CDR3 consists of 18 residues. Germline V lookup: CDR1 SGHRS, CDR2 YFSETQ. As DNA, the CDR3 is TGCGCCAGCAGCCTGACTACTAGCGGAAGCAGCTCCTACAATGAGCAGTACTTC. Residues: CASSLTTSGSSSYNEQYF.

This clonotype occurred a few times. The CDR3 does not end in the conserved phenylalanine or tryptophan, so this is likely a read error. No DNA is shown, since the ends of the CDR3 on it are uncertain; the CDR3 is the one TCRdb lists. This CDR3 is CAIRPGLAGALDNEQFFGP. J is TRBJ2-3 and V is TRBV10-3; TRBD2 was called by the table and not checked on the DNA. The CDR3 is 19 residues long, counting both termini. Germline V gene sequence: CDR1 ENHRY, CDR2 SYGVKD.